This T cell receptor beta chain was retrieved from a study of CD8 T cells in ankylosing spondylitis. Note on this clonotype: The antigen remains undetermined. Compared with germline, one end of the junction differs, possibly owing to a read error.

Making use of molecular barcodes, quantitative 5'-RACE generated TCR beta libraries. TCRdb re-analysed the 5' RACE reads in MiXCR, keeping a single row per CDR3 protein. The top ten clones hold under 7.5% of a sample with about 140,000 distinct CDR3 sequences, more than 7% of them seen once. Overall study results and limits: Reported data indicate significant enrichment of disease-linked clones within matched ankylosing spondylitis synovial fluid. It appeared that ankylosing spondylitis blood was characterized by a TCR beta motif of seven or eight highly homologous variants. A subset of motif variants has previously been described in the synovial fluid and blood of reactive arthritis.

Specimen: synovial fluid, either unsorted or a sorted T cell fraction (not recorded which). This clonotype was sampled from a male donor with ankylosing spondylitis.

This CDR3 is CASTQQTGIDYGYTF. CDR3 nucleotide sequence: TGCGCCAGCACCCAACAGACAGGGATAGACTATGGCTACACCTTC. The V and J genes are TRBV4-3 and TRBJ1-2; 7 nucleotides align to TRBD1. The germline CDR1 and CDR2 sequences are LGHNA and YSLEER. This CDR3 has 15 residues.